This T cell receptor (beta chain) emerged from a study of T cell responses to AZD1222 COVID-19 vaccine. Findings of the study overall: Nearly half of the spike-specific TCRs reportedly recognize variant regions that carry no mutations.

Worth noting for this clone: The target antigen is unknown.

Repertoires were generated with immunoSEQ multiplex PCR, while TCRdb's copy carries only in-frame clones and drops some. The top ten hold about 3% of the sample, which has over 90,000 clones, about 90% seen once. Germline trimming cut 4 bases from V and 3 bases from J; bases unmatched to any gene: 9. This CDR3 contains 17 residues. Germline V gene sequence: CDR1 SGDLS, CDR2 YYNGEE. Material: peripheral blood, obtained 28 days after the second AZD1222 dose. This chain connects TRBV9 to TRBJ1-4; 10 nucleotides line up with TRBD1. This TCR was sampled from an adult who received the AZD1222 COVID-19 vaccine. CDR3 bases: TGTGCCAGCAGCAAAGGGACAGGGGAGTTTTCTAATGAAAAACTGTTTTTT. Translation: CASSKGTGEFSNEKLFF. The variable domain in full, with the rest retrieved from reference TRBV9 and TRBJ1-4, is DSGVTQTPKHLITATGQRVTLRCSPRSGDLSVYWYQQSLDQGLQFLIQYYNGEERAKGNILERFSAQQFPDLHSELNLSSLELGDSALYFCASSKGTGEFSNEKLFFGSGTQLSVL.